What follows are 25 T cell receptor beta chains derived from one specimen sequenced in a study of T-cell reconstitution after alpha-beta-depleted transplantation in children. The library targeted TCRbeta and was prepared with unique molecular identifiers. TCRdb reprocessed the PCR reads via MiXCR and lists one record per CDR3 protein. The table records about 690,000 distinct CDR3 sequences, around 17% of them present only once. Sample: PBMCs from the stem cell graft donor, taken from the stem cell graft. These receptors all come from a human donor who donated a stem cell graft to a child with acute myeloid leukemia.

Many counts were recorded for this clonotype. This chain joins TRBV20-1 and TRBJ1-1; weak D call: TRBD1 (6 bases). V lost 5 bases to trimming and J lost 6 bases, with 22 bases between them. This CDR3 is 15 amino acids long. Germline lookup yields CDR1 DFQATT and CDR2 SNEGSKA (reference sequence). CDR3 protein: CSAEPRDGQWAEAFF. The DNA of the CDR3 is TGCAGTGCTGAACCCCGGGACGGACAGTGGGCTGAAGCTTTCTTT.

In this sample, this clonotype turned up many times. The chain joins TRBV9 to TRBJ2-1; a possible D gene is TRBD1 (6 bases). The CDR3 is 16 residues long. Trimming left V 0 bases short and J 6 bases short, with 16 bases between. Germline CDR1 is SGDLS and CDR2 is YYNGEE. CDR3 nucleotides: TGTGCCAGCAGCGTAGAACTGTATCAGGGGCCCAATGAGCAGTTCTTC. As protein: CASSVELYQGPNEQFF.

This clonotype was counted only a few times. The chain has TRBV5-1 and TRBJ2-1; D is ambiguous. The CDR3 runs to 17 residues. V was shortened by 0 bases and J by 0 bases, with 13 bases between the two germline ends. Germline V gene data show CDR1 as SGHRS and CDR2 as YFSETQ. The CDR3 sequence is CASSLDGPYNSYNEQFF. For the CDR3, the DNA is TGCGCCAGCAGCTTGGATGGGCCTTATAACTCCTACAATGAGCAGTTCTTC.

The rearrangement joins TRBV10-3 to TRBJ1-1; 9 nucleotides match TRBD1. CDR3 size: 13 residues. The junction had 3 bases not matched to a gene; V was cut back by 10 bases and J by 0 bases. The V gene's germline CDR1 is ENHRY and CDR2 SYGVKD. Written as DNA, the CDR3 is TGTGCCACACAGGGGGCTCTGAACACTGAAGCTTTCTTT. Its translation is CATQGALNTEAFF.

This clonotype showed up just a few times. The chain carries TRBV20-1 and TRBJ2-3, with TRBD2 identical over 12 bases. V gave up 3 bases and J gave up 1 base; unmatched junction bases: 5. This CDR3 has 16 amino acids. Germline V lookup: CDR1 DFQATT, CDR2 SNEGSKA (reference sequence). The CDR3 nucleotides are TGCAGTGCTAGGACTAGCGGGGGCTCGGGCACAGATACGCAGTATTTT. Protein product: CSARTSGGSGTDTQYF.

The chain has TRBV7-9 and TRBJ2-3; D gene unclear. CDR1 and CDR2 from the germline V gene are SEHNR and FQNEAQ (reference sequence). The CDR3 runs to 15 residues. The ends were cut back, 1 base at V and 4 bases at J, with 12 bases in the middle. CDR3 sequence reads: CASSLGGTTSDTQYF. In DNA form, the CDR3 reads TGTGCCAGCAGCTTAGGAGGCACTACCTCAGATACGCAGTATTTT.

The chain employs TRBV20-1 and TRBJ2-5, with 9 bases identical to TRBD2. V shed 6 bases and J 4 bases; nucleotides not matched to a gene: 24. There are 19 residues in the CDR3. The germline V gene has CDR1 DFQATT and CDR2 SNEGSKA (reference sequence). In DNA form, the CDR3 reads TGCAGTGCCCGACAGGGTTTGAGCGGGGGGCGATTTCTAACAGAGACCCAGTACTTC. Protein sequence: CSARQGLSGGRFLTETQYF.

There are many counts of this clonotype. The gene calls are TRBV27 and TRBJ2-1, with a weak D call TRBD1 (6 bases). The CDR3 consists of 16 residues. The germline V and J ends were trimmed by 0 bases and 4 bases, with 13 bases remaining between them. CDR1 is MNHEY, CDR2 SMNVEV, per germline (reference sequence). CDR3 DNA: TGTGCCAGCAGTTTATCAGACAGGACCCTGTACAATGAGCAGTTCTTC. It encodes CASSLSDRTLYNEQFF.

The chain carries TRBV6-1 and TRBJ2-1; 11 bases line up with TRBD2. Germline-derived CDR1 and CDR2 are MNHNS and SASEGT. CDR3 length equals 15 residues. J gave up 3 bases and V 6 bases, and 4 bases lay outside the gene matches. CDR3 in DNA: TGTGCCAGCAGATCCGGGACTAGCGGCTACAATGAGCAGTTCTTC. It specifies CASRSGTSGYNEQFF.

This clonotype was detected many times. The rearrangement joins TRBV20-1 to TRBJ2-1; TRBD2 agrees at 7 bases. Per germline, CDR1 DFQATT and CDR2 SNEGSKA (reference sequence). J was trimmed by 8 bases and V by 4 bases; bases with no gene match: 14. The CDR3 totals 15 residues. CDR3 nucleotides: TGCAGTGCTATTACTAGGAGACTAGCTTTGGATGAGCAGTTCTTC. Translated, it gives CSAITRRLALDEQFF.

Only a few counts were recorded for this clonotype. The chain has TRBV28 and TRBJ2-5, with no clear D. The V end was cut by 5 bases, the J end by 2 bases, with 9 bases between. CDR1 MDHEN and CDR2 SYDVKM come from the germline V gene. This CDR3 has 13 amino acids. CDR3 coding DNA: TGTGCCAGCAGTCCCAGCGAACAAGAGACCCAGTACTTC. It translates to CASSPSEQETQYF.

This clonotype occurred many times. This rearrangement joins TRBV29-1 to TRBJ2-5, with D possibly TRBD2 on 5 matching bases. Trimming removed 7 bases from V and 7 bases from J, with 16 bases in between. The CDR3 totals 12 residues. Germline CDR1 is SQVTM and CDR2 is ANQGSEA. The CDR3: CSAALLAGTQYF. In DNA, the CDR3 is TGCAGCGCCGCCCTCCTAGCCGGGACCCAGTACTTC. Full variable domain (missing parts from reference TRBV29-1 and TRBJ2-5): SAVISQKPSRDICQRGTSLTIQCQVDSQVTMMFWYRQQPGQSLTLIATANQGSEATYESGFVIDKFPISRPNLTFSTLTVSNMSPEDSSIYLCSAALLAGTQYFGPGTRLLVL.

This clonotype was counted a few times. The chain uses TRBV20-1 and TRBJ2-3; D is uncertain. The CDR3 has 11 amino acids. Germline V CDR1 and CDR2: DFQATT, SNEGSKA (reference sequence). The V and J ends lost 1 base and 6 bases respectively, with 5 bases between them. The CDR3 coding sequence is TGCAGTGCTAGAGGAATCGATACGCAGTATTTT. Residues: CSARGIDTQYF.

The gene calls are TRBV9 and TRBJ2-1; TRBD2 matches at 9 bases. Trimming at V came to 5 bases and at J to 6 bases, leaving 6 bases not matched to a gene. The CDR3 runs to 14 residues. CDR1 SGDLS and CDR2 YYNGEE come from the germline V gene. CDR3 DNA: TGTGCCAGCAGTGCTCTAGCGGGGTCCAATGAGCAGTTCTTC. Amino acid sequence: CASSALAGSNEQFF.

This clonotype appeared many times. The chain has TRBV20-1 and TRBJ1-2, with unresolved D. CDR1 DFQATT and CDR2 SNEGSKA come from the germline V gene (reference sequence). Trimming left V 3 bases short and J 7 bases short, with 9 bases between. The CDR3 spans 11 residues. CDR3 sequence: CSARTQAGYTF. Written as DNA, the CDR3 is TGCAGTGCTAGGACCCAGGCTGGCTACACCTTC.

A few counts support this clonotype. The chain recombines TRBV12-2 with TRBJ2-5. TRBV12-2 is a known pseudogene. CDR3 length: 14 residues. The chain's CDR3 is CASRLPPVQETQYF. DNA for the CDR3: TGTGCAAGTCGCTTACCGCCGGTCCAAGAGACCCAGTACTTC.

This clonotype was observed at least ten times. The chain combines TRBV20-1 with TRBJ2-4, with D tentatively TRBD1 (5 bases). CDR1 and CDR2 (germline): DFQATT, SNEGSKA (reference sequence). The CDR3 is 15 amino acids. V was trimmed by 6 bases and J by 1 base, leaving 16 bases between them. CDR3 residues: CSAQGASGAKNIQYF. CDR3 DNA: TGCAGTGCCCAAGGGGCCTCAGGGGCCAAAAACATTCAGTACTTC.

The genes are TRBV28 and TRBJ2-2; D assignment may be TRBD1 or TRBD2 (5 bases each). This CDR3 region has 16 residues. The germline V and J ends were trimmed by 3 bases and 0 bases, with 11 bases remaining between them. CDR1 is MDHEN, CDR2 SYDVKM, per germline. The CDR3 loop is CASSLVGTANTGELFF. The CDR3 DNA reads as TGTGCCAGCAGTTTGGTCGGGACGGCGAACACCGGGGAGCTGTTTTTT.

This clonotype has more than one count but fewer than ten. This rearrangement joins TRBV10-3 to TRBJ1-4; 9 bases are a match to TRBD1. CDR1 is ENHRY and CDR2 is SYGVKD in the germline V gene. This CDR3 comprises 15 residues. J was trimmed by 5 bases and V by 6 bases; bases with no gene match: 7. The CDR3 nucleotides read TGTGCCATCAGACCAACCGGGACAGGGAATGAAAAACTGTTTTTT. Its translation is CAIRPTGTGNEKLFF.

The chain carries TRBV4-1 and TRBJ2-7; TRBD1 is a possible D gene (6 bases). V was shortened by 1 base and J by 1 base, with 11 bases between the two germline ends. Per germline, CDR1 MGHRA and CDR2 YSYEKL. This CDR3 region has 15 residues. The CDR3 nucleotides read TGCGCCAGCAGCCAAGCCTCTGGACAGTCCTACGAGCAGTACTTC. Amino acid sequence: CASSQASGQSYEQYF.

The chain links TRBV6-1 to TRBJ2-5, with D perhaps matching TRBD1 (6 bases). The CDR3 is 16 amino acids. Germline V gene lookup returns CDR1 MNHNS and CDR2 SASEGT. V dropped 6 bases and J dropped 4 bases, with 21 bases sitting between them. CDR3 residues: CASSLTARGLGETQYF. CDR3 in DNA: TGTGCCAGCAGCCTAACGGCCAGGGGTTTGGGAGAGACCCAGTACTTC.

The rearrangement links TRBV7-2 to TRBJ1-4, with a possible D match to TRBD1 (5 bases). Deletions cut 4 bases from V and 4 bases from J, with 13 bases between. CDR1 is SGHTA, CDR2 FQGNSA, per germline. The CDR3 covers 15 residues. The CDR3, as DNA: TGTGCCAGCAGCTCGCAGGGTCTTATTAATGAAAAACTGTTTTTT. Translating it yields CASSSQGLINEKLFF.

Of note for this clonotype: This may arise from a read error, as a much more abundant clone is one base away. Because the CDR3 is missing its conserved closing phenylalanine or tryptophan, this is likely a read error. V usage is TRBV20-1 and J usage is TRBJ2-7, with D possibly matching TRBD2 (6 bases). Germline V gene lookup returns CDR1 DFQATT and CDR2 SNEGSKA (reference sequence). The CDR3 runs 15 residues. V was cut by 0 bases and J by 2 bases, with 14 bases left in between. The CDR3 sequence is CSARDGSGPTYEQYL. CDR3 in DNA: TGCAGTGCTAGAGATGGGAGCGGGCCAACCTACGAGCAGTACTTA.

The rearrangement joins TRBV7-2 to TRBJ2-7; 10 bases are shared with TRBD1. Germline V gene data show CDR1 as SGHTA and CDR2 as FQGNSA. The V and J ends lost 2 bases and 4 bases, in that order; junction bases with no gene match: 5. The CDR3 totals 15 residues. The CDR3 loop is CASSLKDRGRYEQYF. The CDR3 DNA is TGTGCCAGCAGCTTAAAAGACAGGGGGCGTTACGAGCAGTACTTC. The full variable domain, completed using reference TRBV7-2 and TRBJ2-7, is GAGVSQSPSNKVTEKGKDVELRCDPISGHTALYWYRQSLGQGLEFLIYFQGNSAPDKSGLPSDRFSAERTGGSVSTLTIQRTQQEDSAVYLCASSLKDRGRYEQYFGPGTRLTVT.

This clonotype was detected ten times or more. This chain uses TRBV29-1 with TRBJ2-5, with D perhaps given as TRBD1 or TRBD2 (6 bases each). V was clipped by 0 bases and J by 4 bases, with 18 bases between them. The length of the CDR3 is 16 residues. CDR1 is SQVTM and CDR2 is ANQGSEA in the germline V gene. DNA for the CDR3: TGCAGCGTTGAAGATCTCCTTACGGGGGCCCGAGAGACCCAGTACTTC. It yields the protein CSVEDLLTGARETQYF.